This T cell receptor beta chain derives from a study of T cell repertoires in cytomegalovirus infection. Background on the study: Peptides in the study included HLA-C-restricted and HLA-B-restricted CMV epitopes. Matching HLA type and CMV infection were both indicated by public TCR beta signatures.

The CDR3 contains 15 residues. Germline V CDR1 and CDR2: SEHNR, FQNEAQ (reference sequence). V shed 3 bases and J shed 3 bases, with 14 bases lying between them. Study-wide results and caveats: CMV-specific HLA-C-restricted TCR beta clonotypes dominated the ex vivo response. Cumulative frequency of public TCR beta families picked out carriers of CMV plus the relevant HLA.

This clonotype appeared once. Its matching antigen is unknown. A single record per CDR3 protein comes from TCRdb applying MiXCR to the reads. This table has under 500,000 distinct CDR3 sequences, under 55% appearing once. The chain is built from TRBV7-9 and TRBJ2-5, with D maybe TRBD2 (5 bases). This sequence was found in a human donor in good health (CMV status not recorded). Some clones in this sample may be carry-over from other donors' samples. The sample was cultured PBMCs, taken from culture after CMV antigen stimulation. The CDR3 reads CASSFYERKEETQYF. CDR3 bases: TGTGCCAGCAGCTTTTATGAGCGGAAAGAAGAGACCCAGTACTTC.